This T cell receptor (beta chain) was captured in a study of T cell responses to AZD1222 COVID-19 vaccine (dated by TCRdb to about 2021). About the full investigation: AZD1222 recipients with second doses at about 4 weeks or about 12 weeks were pooled, because spike-specific TCR depth and breadth did not differ between schedules. TCR sequencing was performed for more than 230 trial participants, of whom about 200 were given two doses of AZD1222 and approximately 26 were given two doses of MenACWY control vaccine. Trial participants were enrolled by age into 18-55, 56-69 and 70-plus year subgroups, with about 150, 28 and 57 TCR-sequenced participants respectively.

A word on this clone: Its antigen specificity is not known. Per-base quality was not reported, and no clone a single base away is much larger than it.

The CDR3 regions of human TCRbeta chains were subjected to immunosequencing. In the original analysis: Repertoire TCRs were checked for matches against a reference library of SARS-CoV-2-specific TCRs that had been generated using the MIRA antigen-specificity platform. Breadth was defined as the fraction of unique TCRs that were SARS-CoV-2-associated. Depth was defined as the fraction of total T cells that were SARS-CoV-2-associated. Each spike-specific TCR was assigned to its reactive spike region and to a CD4 or CD8 class using the MIRA data. Log10-transformed breadth and depth values were compared by one-way ANOVA with Sidak's multiple comparisons tests. What TCRdb holds here is the immuneACCESS table cut down to in-frame rearrangements. Part of the clones is not present; checked against another copy, under half of the missing clones reflect an unresolved V gene, and the others are unexplained. Clone size and the V and J calls come from that table; the DNA yielded D and trimming. This sample is represented by about 73,000 clones; 88% of them were singletons. The ten largest clones add up to 20% of the sample.

V sheds 6 bases and J sheds 4 bases, leaving 6 bases between their ends. The CDR3 measures 11 amino acids from cysteine to phenylalanine. Left in the record is the CDR3 DNA by itself, 33 bases read in frame from the first base. The germline V gene supplies CDR1 MDHEN and CDR2 SYDVKM. The research as a whole found: Nearly half of unique spike-specific TCRs reportedly recognized epitopes outside regions mutated in the B.1.351 and B.1.1.7 variants. Participants were mostly white British and included more females than males, and it was suggested by the authors that clonal diversity may have been underestimated. Conclusions about previously exposed vaccinees are limited, since just five to seven AZD1222 recipients were seropositive for SARS-CoV-2 at baseline. In the small 56-69-year group, the increase in depth fell short of significance, most likely because of low power. After two AZD1222 doses, both the breadth and the depth of spike-specific TCRs were significantly higher than at day 0 and than in MenACWY recipients. Vaccine-associated CD4 TCRs spanned the whole spike protein, with dominant responses in regions 160-218 and 743-854. Because no samples from the day 14 peak response were available, repertoires could be characterized only after the peak T cell response.

This sample's time point label indicates: baseline before first vaccination. Samples from vaccinated people were obtained from the UK trials COV001 and COV002, which included a single-blind randomized controlled phase 2/3 trial of AZD1222 (ChAdOx1 nCoV-19) in healthy adults. Trial participant PBMC samples were collected at day 0 and day 28 after the second dose for TCRbeta chain sequencing. The sequence was obtained from an adult in good health. The chain joins TRBV28 to TRBJ1-2; no D gene is confidently identified. This material consisted of peripheral blood, taken on day 0 of AZD1222 vaccination. The nucleotides read TGTGCCAGCAGGGAAAGCTATGGCTACACCTTC. Translated, this gives CASRESYGYTF.